One sample yielded the 4 T cell receptor beta chains listed below, sequenced in a study of Ad26.COV2.S vaccination and SARS-CoV-2 variants. Data came from immunoSEQ multiplex PCR; TCRdb stores just in-frame clones and leaves some out. Among about 180,000 clones listed, 87% were seen once. Sequences were derived from peripheral blood, sampled after recovery from COVID-19. The receptors here all came from a human donor who had recovered from COVID-19.

This clone has only a few counts. The gene calls are TRBV30 and TRBJ1-5, with D unresolved. The CDR3 is 13 amino acids. Looked up from germline, CDR1 is GTSNPN and CDR2 is SVGIG (reference sequence). V was shortened by 1 base and J by 4 bases, with 8 bases between the two germline ends. The CDR3 protein is CAWSDLVNQPQHF. The CDR3 nucleotides read TGTGCCTGGAGTGACCTGGTAAATCAGCCCCAGCATTTT.

This chain uses TRBV30 with TRBJ2-1; TRBD1 is a possible D gene (6 bases). CDR1 and CDR2 from the germline V gene are GTSNPN and SVGIG (reference sequence). The V end lost 1 base, the J end lost 4 bases, and 14 bases lay between the germline ends. The CDR3 is made up of 15 amino acids. CDR3 bases: TGTGCCTGGAGTGCACAGGGACGTATTTACAATGAGCAGTTCTTC. This codes for CAWSAQGRIYNEQFF.

The count of this clone is one. The chain links TRBV6-2 or TRBV6-3 to TRBJ1-2; D is possibly TRBD1 (5 bases). V shed 0 bases and J shed 2 bases, with 7 bases lying between them. Germline CDR1 and CDR2: MNHEY and SVGEGT. CDR3 size: 14 residues. The CDR3 reads CASSYSRGNYGYTF. CDR3 in DNA: TGTGCCAGCAGTTACTCGAGGGGAAACTATGGCTACACCTTC.

The chain recombines TRBV18 with TRBJ1-1; 7 nucleotides agree with TRBD1. Per germline, CDR1 KGHSH and CDR2 LQKENI. CDR3 length equals 14 residues. The ends lost 4 bases at V and 4 bases at J; junction bases unmatched: 6. This CDR3 reads CASSLDRVATEAFF. The DNA for the CDR3 is TGTGCCAGCTCACTCGACAGGGTCGCCACTGAAGCTTTCTTT.